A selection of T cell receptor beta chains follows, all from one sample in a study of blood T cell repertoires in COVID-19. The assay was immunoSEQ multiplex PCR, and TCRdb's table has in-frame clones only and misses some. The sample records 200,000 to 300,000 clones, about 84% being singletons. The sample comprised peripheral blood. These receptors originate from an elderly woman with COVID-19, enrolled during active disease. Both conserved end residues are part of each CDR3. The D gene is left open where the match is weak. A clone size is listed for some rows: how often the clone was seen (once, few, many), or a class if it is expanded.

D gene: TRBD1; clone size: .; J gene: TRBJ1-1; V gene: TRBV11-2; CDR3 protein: CASSLTNPGTGGTEAFF; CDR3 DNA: TGTGCCAGCAGCCTTACAAACCCCGGGACAGGGGGCACTGAAGCTTTCTTT
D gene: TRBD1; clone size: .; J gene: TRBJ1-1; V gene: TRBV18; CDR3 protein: CASSPLEDRGEAFF; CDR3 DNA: TGTGCCAGCTCACCCCTTGAGGACAGGGGTGAAGCTTTCTTT
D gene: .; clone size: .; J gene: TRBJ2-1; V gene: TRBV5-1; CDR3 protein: CASSNPLGDEQFF; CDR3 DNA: TGCGCCAGCAGTAACCCTCTGGGCGATGAGCAGTTCTTC
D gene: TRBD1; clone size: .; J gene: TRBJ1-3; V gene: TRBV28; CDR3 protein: CASTLAGGVTIYF; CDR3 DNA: TGTGCCAGCACCCTCGCAGGGGGCGTCACCATATATTTT
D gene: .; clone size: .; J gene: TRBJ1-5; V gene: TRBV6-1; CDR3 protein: CASSLGQTVGPQHF; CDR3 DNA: TGTGCCAGCAGCCTAGGACAGACCGTGGGGCCCCAGCATTTT
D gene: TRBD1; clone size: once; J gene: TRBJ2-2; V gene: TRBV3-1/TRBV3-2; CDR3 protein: CASSRTGAGELFF; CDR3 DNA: TGTGCCAGCAGCCGGACAGGGGCCGGGGAGCTGTTTTTT
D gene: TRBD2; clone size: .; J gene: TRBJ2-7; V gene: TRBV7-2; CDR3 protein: CASSPLAGPPYEQYF; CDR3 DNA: TGTGCCAGCAGCCCATTAGCGGGGCCTCCCTACGAGCAGTACTTC
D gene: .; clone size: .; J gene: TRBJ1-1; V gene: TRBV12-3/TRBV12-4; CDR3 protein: CASTRQLVTEAFF; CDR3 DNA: TGTGCCAGCACCCGACAATTAGTCACTGAAGCTTTCTTT
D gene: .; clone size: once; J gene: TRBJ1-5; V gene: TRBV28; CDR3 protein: CATHEQPPNQPQHF; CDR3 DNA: TGTGCCACCCACGAACAGCCTCCCAATCAGCCCCAGCATTTT
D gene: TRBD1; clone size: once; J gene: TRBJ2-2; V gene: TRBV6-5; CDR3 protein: CASSHGQGNTGELFF; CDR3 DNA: TGTGCCAGCAGTCATGGACAGGGAAACACCGGGGAGCTGTTTTTT